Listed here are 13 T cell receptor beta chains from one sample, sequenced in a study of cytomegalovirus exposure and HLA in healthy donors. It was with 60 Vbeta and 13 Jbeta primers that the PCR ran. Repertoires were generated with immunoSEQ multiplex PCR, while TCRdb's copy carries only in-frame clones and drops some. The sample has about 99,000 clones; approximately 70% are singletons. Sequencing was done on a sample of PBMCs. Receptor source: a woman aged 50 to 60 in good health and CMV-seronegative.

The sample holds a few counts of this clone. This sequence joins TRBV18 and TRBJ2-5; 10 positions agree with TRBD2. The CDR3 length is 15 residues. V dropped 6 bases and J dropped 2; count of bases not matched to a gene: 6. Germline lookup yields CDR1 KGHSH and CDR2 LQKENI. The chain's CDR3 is CASSSGGIGQETQYF. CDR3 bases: TGTGCCAGCTCTAGCGGGGGGATCGGACAAGAGACCCAGTACTTC.

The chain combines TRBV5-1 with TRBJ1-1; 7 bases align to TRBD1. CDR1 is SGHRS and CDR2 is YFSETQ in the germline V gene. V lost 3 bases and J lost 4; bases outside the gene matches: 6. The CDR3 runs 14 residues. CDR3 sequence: CASSSTGEATEAFF. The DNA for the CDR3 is TGCGCCAGCAGCTCCACAGGGGAAGCCACTGAAGCTTTCTTT.

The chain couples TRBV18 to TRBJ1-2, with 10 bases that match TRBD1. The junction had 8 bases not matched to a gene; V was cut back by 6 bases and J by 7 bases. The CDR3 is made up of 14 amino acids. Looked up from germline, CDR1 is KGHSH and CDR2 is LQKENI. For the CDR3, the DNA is TGTGCCAGCTCCCCCGGGACAGGGGTTATTGGCTACACCTTC. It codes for CASSPGTGVIGYTF.

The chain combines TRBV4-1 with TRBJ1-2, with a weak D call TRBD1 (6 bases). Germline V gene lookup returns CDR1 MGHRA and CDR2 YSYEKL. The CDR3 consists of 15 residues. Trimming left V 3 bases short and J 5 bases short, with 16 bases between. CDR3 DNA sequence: TGCGCCAGCAGCCATGGACGGGGGGCGGGGTATGGCTACACCTTC. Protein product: CASSHGRGAGYGYTF.

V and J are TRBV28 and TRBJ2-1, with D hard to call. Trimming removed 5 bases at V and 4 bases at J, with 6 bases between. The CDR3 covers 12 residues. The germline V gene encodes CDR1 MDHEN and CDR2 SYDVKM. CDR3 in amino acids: CASSLYYNEQFF. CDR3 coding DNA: TGTGCCAGCAGTCTCTATTACAATGAGCAGTTCTTC. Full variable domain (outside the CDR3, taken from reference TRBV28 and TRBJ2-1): DVKVTQSSRYLVKRTGEKVFLECVQDMDHENMFWYRQDPGLGLRLIYFSYDVKMKEKGDIPEGYSVSREKKERFSLILESASTNQTSMYLCASSLYYNEQFFGPGTRLTVL.

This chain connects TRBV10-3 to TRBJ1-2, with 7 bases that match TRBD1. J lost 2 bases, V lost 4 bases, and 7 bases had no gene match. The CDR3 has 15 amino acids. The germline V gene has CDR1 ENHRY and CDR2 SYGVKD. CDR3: CAISAPDRLNYGYTF. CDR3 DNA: TGTGCCATCAGTGCCCCGGACAGGTTAAACTATGGCTACACCTTC.

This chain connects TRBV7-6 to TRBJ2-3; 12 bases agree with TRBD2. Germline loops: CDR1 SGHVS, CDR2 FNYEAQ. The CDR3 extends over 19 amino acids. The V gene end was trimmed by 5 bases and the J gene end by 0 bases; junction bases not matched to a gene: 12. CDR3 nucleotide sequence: TGTGCCAGCAGCCAATTACTAGCGGGAGGACGATCTAGCACAGATACGCAGTATTTT. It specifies CASSQLLAGGRSSTDTQYF. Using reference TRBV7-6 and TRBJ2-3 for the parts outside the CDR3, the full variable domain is GAGVSQSPRYKVTKRGQDVALRCDPISGHVSLYWYRQALGQGPEFLTYFNYEAQQDKSGLPNDRFSAERPEGSISTLTIQRTEQRDSAMYRCASSQLLAGGRSSTDTQYFGPGTRLTVL.

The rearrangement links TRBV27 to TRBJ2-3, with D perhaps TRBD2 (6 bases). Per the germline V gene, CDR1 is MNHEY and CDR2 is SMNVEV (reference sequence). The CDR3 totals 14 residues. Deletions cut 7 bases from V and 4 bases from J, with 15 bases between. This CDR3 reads CASTPFGGADTQYF. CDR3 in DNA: TGTGCCAGCACCCCGTTCGGGGGTGCAGATACGCAGTATTTT.

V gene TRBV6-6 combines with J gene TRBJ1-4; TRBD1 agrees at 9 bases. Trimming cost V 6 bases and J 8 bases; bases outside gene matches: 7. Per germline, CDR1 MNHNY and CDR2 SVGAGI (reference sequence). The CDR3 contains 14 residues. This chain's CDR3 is CASRPGQGIEKLFF. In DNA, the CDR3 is TGTGCCAGCAGACCGGGACAGGGAATAGAAAAACTGTTTTTT.

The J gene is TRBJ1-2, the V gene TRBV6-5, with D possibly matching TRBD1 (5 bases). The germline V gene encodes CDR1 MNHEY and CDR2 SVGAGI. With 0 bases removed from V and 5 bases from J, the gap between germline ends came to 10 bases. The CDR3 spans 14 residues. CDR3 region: CASSYSIWTYGYTF. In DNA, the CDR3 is TGTGCCAGCAGTTACTCGATTTGGACATATGGCTACACCTTC.

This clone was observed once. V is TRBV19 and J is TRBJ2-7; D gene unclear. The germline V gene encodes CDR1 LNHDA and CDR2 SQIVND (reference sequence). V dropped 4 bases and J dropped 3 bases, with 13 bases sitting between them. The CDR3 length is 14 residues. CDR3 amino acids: CASSKSRNRYEQYF. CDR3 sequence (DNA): TGTGCCAGTAGTAAATCGCGGAATCGCTACGAGCAGTACTTC.

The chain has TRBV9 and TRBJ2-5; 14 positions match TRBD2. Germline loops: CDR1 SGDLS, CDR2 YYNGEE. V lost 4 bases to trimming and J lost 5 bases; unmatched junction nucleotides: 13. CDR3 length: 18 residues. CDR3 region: CASSHGTSGSVAVETQYF. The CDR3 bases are TGTGCCAGCAGCCACGGGACTAGCGGGAGTGTTGCCGTGGAGACCCAGTACTTC.

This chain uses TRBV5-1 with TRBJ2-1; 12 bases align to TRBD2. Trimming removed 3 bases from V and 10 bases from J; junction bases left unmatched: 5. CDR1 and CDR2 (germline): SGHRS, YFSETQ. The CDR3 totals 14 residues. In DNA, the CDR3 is TGCGCCAGCAGCTGGGAGGGGACTAGCGGGGAGCAGTTCTTC. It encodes CASSWEGTSGEQFF. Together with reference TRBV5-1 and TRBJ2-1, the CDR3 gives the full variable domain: KAGVTQTPRYLIKTRGQQVTLSCSPISGHRSVSWYQQTPGQGLQFLFEYFSETQRNKGNFPGRFSGRQFSNSRSEMNVSTLELGDSALYLCASSWEGTSGEQFFGPGTRLTVL.